This T cell receptor beta chain was captured by sequencing in a study of monozygotic twins with inflammatory bowel disease. TCRdb re-called the 5' RACE reads and catalogs CDR3 proteins one per entry, DNA excluded. The specimen's table records approximately 400,000 distinct CDR3 sequences. The CDR3 is 15 residues long. The V gene's germline CDR1 is LGHDT and CDR2 YNNKEL (reference sequence). This rearrangement joins TRBV3-1 to TRBJ2-2; the D gene TCRdb calls, TRBD1, cannot be checked with no DNA. The sequence was obtained from a human donor with ulcerative colitis or Crohn's disease, or a healthy co-twin of an affected twin (not recorded which). The sample was blood. CDR3 loop: CASSQVAQGTGELFF.